These 28 T cell receptor beta chains were all obtained from the same sample, sequenced in a study of shared clonotypes between healthy human individuals. Only in-frame clones appear in the TCRdb table, and some are missing; sequencing was by immunoSEQ multiplex PCR. The table has roughly 1,000,000 clones, about 84% seen once. Sequenced sample: memory CD4+ T cells from PBMCs. As to subset: CD45RA-negative fraction. The receptor set was obtained from a man younger than 35 in good health. Some clones in this sample may be carry-over from other donors' samples.

The chain has TRBV2 and TRBJ2-7; possibly TRBD1 for D (5 bases). V dropped 6 bases and J dropped 1 base, with 13 bases sitting between them. The CDR3 has 14 amino acids. From germline, CDR1 is SNHLY and CDR2 FYNNEI. The CDR3 spells CASRAGQESYEQYF. The DNA for the CDR3 is TGTGCCAGCAGGGCAGGGCAAGAATCCTACGAGCAGTACTTC.

This chain uses TRBV28 with TRBJ2-6, with D possibly being TRBD1 (5 bases). V lost 1 base to trimming and J lost 0 bases, with 10 bases between them. The CDR3 covers 17 residues. The germline V gene has CDR1 MDHEN and CDR2 SYDVKM. CDR3 in DNA: TGTGCCAGCAGTTTATTAGGACAACTCTCTGGGGCCAACGTCCTGACTTTC. It is translated as CASSLLGQLSGANVLTF.

The chain is built from TRBV10-3 and TRBJ1-2, with D perhaps TRBD1 (6 bases). From germline, CDR1 is ENHRY and CDR2 SYGVKD. CDR3 size: 14 residues. The germline V and J ends were trimmed by 8 bases and 6 bases, with 19 bases remaining between them. The DNA for the CDR3 is TGTGCCATCCCACCGAACAGGGTGGGAGATGGCTACACCTTC. Encoded protein: CAIPPNRVGDGYTF.

V and J are TRBV5-1 and TRBJ1-1; possibly TRBD1 for D (6 bases). Germline V gives CDR1 SGHRS, CDR2 YFSETQ. V lost 2 bases and J lost 3, with 14 bases in between. The CDR3 length is 15 residues. As DNA, the CDR3 is TGCGCCAGCAGCTTCGGGGGGCCAACCGACACTGAAGCTTTCTTT. It yields the protein CASSFGGPTDTEAFF.

The rearrangement links TRBV25-1 to TRBJ1-3; perhaps TRBD1 as D (5 bases). The CDR3 length is 15 residues. Germline CDR1 and CDR2: MGHDK and SYGVNS. V was pared by 7 bases and J by 2 bases, with 15 bases between. The CDR3 DNA reads TGTGCCAGCACTACGGACATGCTAGCTGGAAACACCATATATTTT. Amino acids: CASTTDMLAGNTIYF.

The rearrangement joins TRBV6-5 to TRBJ1-5; D is unclear. This CDR3 spans 14 amino acids. V shed 6 bases and J shed 2 bases, with 11 bases lying between them. Germline V gene sequence: CDR1 MNHEY, CDR2 SVGAGI. The CDR3 loop reads CASRGGFGNQPQHF. Here the CDR3 DNA reads TGTGCCAGCAGGGGAGGGTTCGGCAATCAGCCCCAGCATTTT.

The gene calls are TRBV20-1 and TRBJ1-5; no definite D call. The CDR3 is 11 amino acids. Germline V gives CDR1 DFQATT, CDR2 SNEGSKA (reference sequence). V gave up 5 bases and J gave up 5 bases, with 7 bases separating them. DNA of the CDR3: TGCAGTGCTGCGGACCATCAGCCCCAGCATTTT. It yields the protein CSAADHQPQHF.

This clone was seen more than once but under ten times. J is TRBJ2-3 and V is TRBV7-9; D tentatively fits TRBD1 or TRBD2 (6 bases each). V gave up 6 bases and J gave up 1 base, with 11 bases separating them. From germline, CDR1 is SEHNR and CDR2 FQNEAQ (reference sequence). CDR3 length equals 14 residues. In nucleotides, the CDR3 is TGTGCCAGCAGAAGGGGGGAGGGCACAGATACGCAGTATTTT. It is translated as CASRRGEGTDTQYF.

The rearrangement uses TRBV30 and TRBJ2-3, with TRBD2 matching 7 bases. This CDR3 is built from 13 residues. J gave up 4 bases and V 7 bases, and 8 bases lay outside the gene matches. Germline V gives CDR1 GTSNPN, CDR2 SVGIG (reference sequence). CDR3 sequence (DNA): TGTGCCTTGGCACCGGGAGGAGCAGATACGCAGTATTTT. Amino acids: CALAPGGADTQYF.

J is TRBJ1-2 and V is TRBV28; 7 positions agree with TRBD1. V lost 6 bases and J lost 4; bases outside the gene matches: 8. Germline-derived CDR1 and CDR2 are MDHEN and SYDVKM. CDR3 length equals 14 residues. The CDR3 DNA reads as TGTGCCAGCAGGAGCGGGACAGCCTCCTATGGCTACACCTTC. Translating gives CASRSGTASYGYTF.

The chain recombines TRBV5-4 with TRBJ2-5; D remains unclear. The assigned J gene may be wrong: the sequence end matches TRBJ2-7 better. CDR1 is SGHNT and CDR2 is YYREEE in the germline V gene (reference sequence). The CDR3 is 13 residues long. The chain's CDR3 is CASSFYPAYEQYF. CDR3 in DNA: TGTGCCAGCAGCTTCTATCCCGCCTACGAGCAGTACTTC.

The rearrangement uses TRBV6-6 and TRBJ2-7; D remains unclear. The CDR3 length is 12 residues. Trimming took 6 bases from V and 0 from J, leaving 6 bases between them. From germline, CDR1 is MNHNY and CDR2 SVGAGI (reference sequence). CDR3 nucleotides: TGTGCCAGCAGGATAAACTCCTACGAGCAGTACTTC. Translating gives CASRINSYEQYF.

This chain uses TRBV14 with TRBJ1-3; D is undetermined. The V and J ends lost 4 bases and 2 bases respectively, with 15 bases between them. The CDR3 totals 16 residues. Per the germline V gene, CDR1 is SGHDN and CDR2 is FVKESK. CDR3 residues: CASSRSGGGPGNTIYF. In DNA, the CDR3 is TGTGCCAGCAGCCGAAGTGGTGGTGGCCCTGGAAACACCATATATTTT. Full variable domain (outside the CDR3, taken from reference TRBV14 and TRBJ1-3): EAGVTQFPSHSVIEKGQTVTLRCDPISGHDNLYWYRRVMGKEIKFLLHFVKESKQDESGMPNNRFLAERTGGTYSTLKVQPAELEDSGVYFCASSRSGGGPGNTIYFGEGSWLTVV.

This sequence joins TRBV19 and TRBJ1-1; D is unresolved. Between the trimmed V and J ends, which lost 4 bases and 0 bases, there was a span of 12 bases. The CDR3 runs 15 residues. The germline gives CDR1 LNHDA, CDR2 SQIVND (reference sequence). This CDR3 reads CASSTGPNLNTEAFF. The CDR3 nucleotides read TGTGCCAGTAGTACCGGACCCAACCTGAACACTGAAGCTTTCTTT.

A note on this clone: A single base is all that separates this from a far larger clone, so a read error is likely. This specimen includes other DNA sequences encoding the same CDR3. The chain employs TRBV9 and TRBJ2-1; 8 bases align to TRBD2. In germline, CDR1 is SGDLS, CDR2 YYNGEE. The CDR3 extends over 15 amino acids. CDR3 coding DNA: TGTGCCAGCAGCTTTACCGGGACTAGAGGGGATGAGCAATTCTTC. Residues: CASSFTGTRGDEQFF. Drawing the rest from reference TRBV9 and TRBJ2-1, the complete variable domain is DSGVTQTPKHLITATGQRVTLRCSPRSGDLSVYWYQQSLDQGLQFLIQYYNGEERAKGNILERFSAQQFPDLHSELNLSSLELGDSALYFCASSFTGTRGDEQFFGPGTRLTVL.

Worth noting for this clone: A much larger clone differs from this one at a single base, so this may be a read error. The same CDR3 also results from other DNA sequences found in this sample. The gene calls are TRBV18 and TRBJ2-2, with D perhaps matching TRBD1 or TRBD2 (5 bases each). CDR1 and CDR2 from the germline V gene are KGHSH and LQKENI. The CDR3 consists of 16 residues. In nucleotides, the CDR3 is TGTGCCAGCTCACCCACGGCTGACAGAAAAACCGGGGAGCTGTTTTTC. Translating it yields CASSPTADRKTGELFF. Looking up the rest from reference TRBV18 and TRBJ2-2 gives the full variable domain: NAGVMQNPRHLVRRRGQEARLRCSPMKGHSHVYWYRQLPEEGLKFMVYLQKENIIDESGMPKERFSAEFPKEGPSILRIQQVVRGDSAAYFCASSPTADRKTGELFFGEGSRLTVL.

CDR3 DNA: TGTGCCTGGAACAGGGCACCAGATACGCAGTATTTT. Protein sequence: CAWNRAPDTQYF. V gene TRBV30 combines with J gene TRBJ2-3, with D possibly matching TRBD1 (6 bases). V gave up 4 bases and J gave up 4 bases, with 9 bases separating them. CDR1 and CDR2 from the germline V gene are GTSNPN and SVGIG (reference sequence). This CDR3 has 12 amino acids.

This chain links TRBV19 with TRBJ1-5; the match to TRBD1 covers 9 bases. The CDR3 has 15 amino acids. Germline-derived CDR1 and CDR2 are LNHDA and SQIVND (reference sequence). The V gene end was trimmed by 5 bases and the J gene end by 6 bases; junction bases not matched to a gene: 8. The CDR3 DNA reads as TGTGCCAGTAGTTGGGACAGGGCTTTGGGTCAGCCCCAGCATTTT. Its protein is CASSWDRALGQPQHF.

This chain joins TRBV7-9 and TRBJ2-7, with 7 bases aligning to TRBD1. Germline V gene data show CDR1 as SEHNR and CDR2 as FQNEAQ (reference sequence). The V segment lost 3 bases and the J segment 2 bases; nucleotides outside the gene matches: 7. The CDR3 has 15 residues. The CDR3 sequence is CASSLYRGYAYEQYF. CDR3 DNA: TGTGCCAGCAGCTTGTACAGGGGTTACGCCTACGAGCAGTACTTC. The full variable domain, its missing parts supplied by reference TRBV7-9 and TRBJ2-7, is DTGVSQNPRHKITKRGQNVTFRCDPISEHNRLYWYRQTLGQGPEFLTYFQNEAQLEKSRLLSDRFSAERPKGSFSTLEIQRTEQGDSAMYLCASSLYRGYAYEQYFGPGTRLTVT.

The chain recombines TRBV19 with TRBJ1-1, with D possibly being TRBD1 (5 bases). V gave up 8 bases and J gave up 0 bases, with 25 bases separating them. Germline loops: CDR1 LNHDA, CDR2 SQIVND (reference sequence). The CDR3 is made up of 18 amino acids. The CDR3 region has the DNA TGTGCCAGTTTTAAACGGGGCCGCTCTGGATATATGAACACTGAAGCTTTCTTT. It is translated as CASFKRGRSGYMNTEAFF.

The chain uses TRBV5-1 and TRBJ2-7; 7 bases agree with TRBD2. The trim removed 4 bases at V and 4 bases at J, leaving 11 bases unmatched. This CDR3 region has 15 residues. The germline V gene has CDR1 SGHRS and CDR2 YFSETQ. The CDR3 loop reads CASSPGVAGEYEQYF. CDR3 in DNA: TGCGCCAGCAGCCCGGGGGTAGCGGGCGAATACGAGCAGTACTTC.

The CDR3 loop is CASSIREPNYGYTF. As DNA, the CDR3 is TGTGCCAGCAGCATCAGGGAGCCTAACTATGGCTACACCTTC. This sequence joins TRBV7-9 and TRBJ1-2; a possible D gene is TRBD1 (5 bases). In germline, CDR1 is SEHNR, CDR2 FQNEAQ (reference sequence). V gave up 5 bases and J gave up 0 bases, with 10 bases separating them. There are 14 residues in the CDR3.

The J gene is TRBJ1-3, the V gene TRBV4-1; D possibly corresponds to TRBD1 (5 bases). CDR3 length equals 15 residues. V lost 0 bases and J lost 7, with 13 bases in between. Per the germline V gene, CDR1 is MGHRA and CDR2 is YSYEKL. The CDR3 DNA sequence: TGCGCCAGCAGCCAAGATGCAGGGAGTCAGAACACCATATATTTT. Translation gives CASSQDAGSQNTIYF.

The chain has TRBV5-6 and TRBJ2-2; D call uncertain. Trimming took 4 bases from V and 4 from J, leaving 8 bases between them. Germline V CDR1 and CDR2: SGHDT, YYEEEE. This CDR3 has 13 residues. The CDR3 is CASSPYVTGELFF. For the CDR3, the DNA is TGTGCCAGCAGCCCATACGTCACCGGGGAGCTGTTTTTT.

This clone was observed once. The gene calls are TRBV18 and TRBJ2-3; no clear D. The V gene lost 3 bases and the J gene lost 12 bases, with 16 bases spanning the gap. Per the germline V gene, CDR1 is KGHSH and CDR2 is LQKENI. CDR3 length equals 13 residues. CDR3 loop: CASSPDAFLPQYF. CDR3 in DNA: TGTGCCAGCTCACCCGACGCGTTCCTCCCTCAGTATTTT.

In this sample, this clone turned up a few times. The chain recombines TRBV18 with TRBJ1-2; D uncertain. The CDR3 contains 13 residues. CDR1 and CDR2 (germline): KGHSH, LQKENI. Trimming cost V 0 bases and J 4 bases, with 6 bases left between them. CDR3 sequence: CASSPPRFYGYTF. The CDR3 DNA sequence: TGTGCCAGCTCACCACCTCGGTTCTATGGCTACACCTTC.

This clone was seen more than once but under ten times. The chain is built from TRBV28 and TRBJ1-3; no clear D. V lost 7 bases and J 3 bases, leaving 4 bases between the germline ends. Germline V gene lookup returns CDR1 MDHEN and CDR2 SYDVKM. This CDR3 is 11 amino acids long. The CDR3 region is CASMGGNTIYF. In DNA form, the CDR3 reads TGTGCCAGCATGGGTGGAAACACCATATATTTT.

The rearrangement joins TRBV27 to TRBJ2-5; 14 bases agree with TRBD2. The length of the CDR3 is 17 residues. V was pared by 7 bases and J by 4 bases, with 11 bases of the junction left unmatched. The germline V gene encodes CDR1 MNHEY and CDR2 SMNVEV (reference sequence). CDR3 in amino acids: CASKGGLAGVRSETQYF. The CDR3, as DNA: TGTGCCAGCAAAGGGGGACTAGCGGGAGTGCGGTCAGAGACCCAGTACTTC.